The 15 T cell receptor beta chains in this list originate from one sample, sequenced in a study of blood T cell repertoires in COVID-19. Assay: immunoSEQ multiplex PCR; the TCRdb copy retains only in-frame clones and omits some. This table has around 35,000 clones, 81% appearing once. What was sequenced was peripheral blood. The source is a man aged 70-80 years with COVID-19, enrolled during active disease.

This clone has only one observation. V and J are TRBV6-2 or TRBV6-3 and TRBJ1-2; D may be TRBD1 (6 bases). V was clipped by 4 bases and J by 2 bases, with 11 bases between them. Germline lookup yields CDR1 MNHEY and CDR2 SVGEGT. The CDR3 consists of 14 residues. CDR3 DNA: TGTGCCAGCAGTTCCAGGACAGTCAACTATGGCTACACCTTC. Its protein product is CASSSRTVNYGYTF.

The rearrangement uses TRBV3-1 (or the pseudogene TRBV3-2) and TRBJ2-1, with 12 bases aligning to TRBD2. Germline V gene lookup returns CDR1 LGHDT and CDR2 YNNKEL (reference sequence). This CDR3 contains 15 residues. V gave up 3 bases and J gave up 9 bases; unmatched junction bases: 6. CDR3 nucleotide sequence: TGTGCCAGCAGCCAGGCTAGCGGGAGGGCCACTGAGCAGTTCTTC. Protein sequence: CASSQASGRATEQFF.

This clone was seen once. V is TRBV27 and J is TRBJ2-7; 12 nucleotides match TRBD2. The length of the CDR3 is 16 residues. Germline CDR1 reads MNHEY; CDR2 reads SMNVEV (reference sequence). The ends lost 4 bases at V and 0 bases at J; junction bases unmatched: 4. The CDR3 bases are TGTGCCAGCAGTTCTAGCGGGAGGGATGGCTCCTACGAGCAGTACTTC. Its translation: CASSSSGRDGSYEQYF.

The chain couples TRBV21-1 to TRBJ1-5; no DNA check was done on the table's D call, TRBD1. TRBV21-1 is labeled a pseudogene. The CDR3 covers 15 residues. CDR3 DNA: TGTGCCAGCAGCAAAGCGCTAGGGGTGGGTCAGCCCCAGCATTTT. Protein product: CASSKALGVGQPQHF.

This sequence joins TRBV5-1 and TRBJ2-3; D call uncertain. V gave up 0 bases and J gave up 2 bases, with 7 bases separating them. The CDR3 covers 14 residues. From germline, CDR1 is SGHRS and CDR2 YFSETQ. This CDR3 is CASSLEPVTDTQYF. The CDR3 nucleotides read TGCGCCAGCAGCTTGGAGCCCGTCACAGATACGCAGTATTTT.

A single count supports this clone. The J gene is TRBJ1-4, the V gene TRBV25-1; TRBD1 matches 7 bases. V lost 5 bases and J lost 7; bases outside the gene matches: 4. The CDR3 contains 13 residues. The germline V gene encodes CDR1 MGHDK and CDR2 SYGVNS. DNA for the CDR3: TGTGCCAGCAGTAGGGGGCAGGGTGAAAAACTGTTTTTT. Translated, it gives CASSRGQGEKLFF.

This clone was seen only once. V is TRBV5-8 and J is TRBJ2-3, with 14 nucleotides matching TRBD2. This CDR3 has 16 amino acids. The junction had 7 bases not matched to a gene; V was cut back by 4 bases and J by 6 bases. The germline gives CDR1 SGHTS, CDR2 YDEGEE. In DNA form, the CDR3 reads TGTGCCAGCAGCCCCGCCGGGACTAGCGGGAGTGATACGCAGTATTTT. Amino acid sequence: CASSPAGTSGSDTQYF.

CDR3 residues: CASSTTGGFYGYTF. The DNA for the CDR3 is TGTGCCAGCAGTACAACGGGGGGGTTCTATGGCTACACCTTC. The rearrangement joins TRBV6-5 to TRBJ1-2, with D maybe TRBD1 (5 bases). CDR3 length equals 14 residues. The V gene lost 5 bases and the J gene lost 4 bases, with 14 bases spanning the gap. Germline V gene lookup returns CDR1 MNHEY and CDR2 SVGAGI.

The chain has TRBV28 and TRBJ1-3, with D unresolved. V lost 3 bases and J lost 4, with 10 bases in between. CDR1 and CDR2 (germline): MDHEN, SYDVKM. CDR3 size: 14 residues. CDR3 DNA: TGTGCCAGCAGTTTGCACAGTGTAGGAAACACCATATATTTT. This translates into CASSLHSVGNTIYF. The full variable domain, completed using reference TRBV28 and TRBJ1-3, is DVKVTQSSRYLVKRTGEKVFLECVQDMDHENMFWYRQDPGLGLRLIYFSYDVKMKEKGDIPEGYSVSREKKERFSLILESASTNQTSMYLCASSLHSVGNTIYFGEGSWLTVV.

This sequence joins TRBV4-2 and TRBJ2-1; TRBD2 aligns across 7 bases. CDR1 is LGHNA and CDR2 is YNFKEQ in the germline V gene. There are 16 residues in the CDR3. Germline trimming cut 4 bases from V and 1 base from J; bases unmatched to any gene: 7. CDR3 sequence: CASSRDLGGSYNEQFF. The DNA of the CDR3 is TGTGCCAGCAGCCGGGACTTGGGGGGGTCCTACAATGAGCAGTTCTTC.

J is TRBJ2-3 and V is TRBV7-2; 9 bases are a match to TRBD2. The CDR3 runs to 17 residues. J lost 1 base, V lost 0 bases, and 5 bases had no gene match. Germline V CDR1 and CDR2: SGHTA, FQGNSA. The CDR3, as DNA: TGTGCCAGCAGCTTAGCGAGGGCGGGAGGGCGCACAGATACGCAGTATTTT. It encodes CASSLARAGGRTDTQYF.

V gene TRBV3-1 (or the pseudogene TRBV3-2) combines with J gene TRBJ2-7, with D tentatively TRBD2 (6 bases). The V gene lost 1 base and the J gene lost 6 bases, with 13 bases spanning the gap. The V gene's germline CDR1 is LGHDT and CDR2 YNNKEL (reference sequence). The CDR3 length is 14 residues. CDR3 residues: CASSQGVGGSEQYF. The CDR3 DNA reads TGTGCCAGCAGCCAAGGGGTTGGGGGGAGCGAGCAGTACTTC.

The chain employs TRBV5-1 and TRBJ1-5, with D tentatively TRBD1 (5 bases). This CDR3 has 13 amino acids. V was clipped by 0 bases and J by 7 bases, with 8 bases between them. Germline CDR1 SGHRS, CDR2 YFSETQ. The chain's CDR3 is CASSLDQGQPQHF. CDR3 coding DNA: TGCGCCAGCAGCTTGGACCAGGGCCAGCCCCAGCATTTT.

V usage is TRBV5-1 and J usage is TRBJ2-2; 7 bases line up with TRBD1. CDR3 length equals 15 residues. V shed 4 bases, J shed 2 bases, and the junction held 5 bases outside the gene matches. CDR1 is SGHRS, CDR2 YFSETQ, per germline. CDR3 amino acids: CASSVGQANTGELFF. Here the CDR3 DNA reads TGCGCCAGCAGCGTAGGACAGGCTAACACCGGGGAGCTGTTTTTT.

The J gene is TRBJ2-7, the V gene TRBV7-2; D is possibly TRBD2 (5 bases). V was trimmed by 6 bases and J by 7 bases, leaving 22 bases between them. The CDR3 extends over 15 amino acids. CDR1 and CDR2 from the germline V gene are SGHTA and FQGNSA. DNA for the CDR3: TGTGCCAGCAGTCCTTCGGGGTCCGGGATTGGGGAGCAGTACTTC. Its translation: CASSPSGSGIGEQYF.